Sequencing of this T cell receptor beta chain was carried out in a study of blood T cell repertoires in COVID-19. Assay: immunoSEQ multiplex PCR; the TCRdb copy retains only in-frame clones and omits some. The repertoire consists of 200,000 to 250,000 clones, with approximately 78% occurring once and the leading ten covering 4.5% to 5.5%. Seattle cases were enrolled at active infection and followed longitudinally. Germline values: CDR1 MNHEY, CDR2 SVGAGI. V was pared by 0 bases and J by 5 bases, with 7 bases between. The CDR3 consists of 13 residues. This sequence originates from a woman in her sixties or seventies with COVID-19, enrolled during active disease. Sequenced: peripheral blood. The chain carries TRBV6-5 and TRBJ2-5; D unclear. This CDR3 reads CASSYSPKETQYF. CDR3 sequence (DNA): TGTGCCAGCAGTTACTCCCCTAAGGAGACCCAGTACTTC.